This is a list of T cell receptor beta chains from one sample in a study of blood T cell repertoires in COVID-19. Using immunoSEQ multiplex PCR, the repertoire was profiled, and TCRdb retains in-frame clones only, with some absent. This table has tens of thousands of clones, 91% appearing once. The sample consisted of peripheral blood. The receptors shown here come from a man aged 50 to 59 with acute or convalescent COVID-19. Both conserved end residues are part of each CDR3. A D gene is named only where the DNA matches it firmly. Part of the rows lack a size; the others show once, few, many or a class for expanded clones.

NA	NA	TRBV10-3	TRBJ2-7	CAISGGGGVNYEQYF
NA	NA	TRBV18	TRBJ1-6	CASSPSSGSPLHF
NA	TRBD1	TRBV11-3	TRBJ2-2	CASSGGQTNTGELFF
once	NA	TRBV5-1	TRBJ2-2	CASSWSSGSANTGELFF
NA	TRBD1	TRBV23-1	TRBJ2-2	CASSNRGFNTGELFF
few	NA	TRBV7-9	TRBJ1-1	CASSLPGHRGTEAFF
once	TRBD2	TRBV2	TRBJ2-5	CASSLLAGGVQYF
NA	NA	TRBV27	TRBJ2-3	CASSRLADTQYF
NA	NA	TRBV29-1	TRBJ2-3	CSVYLSLPRDTQYF
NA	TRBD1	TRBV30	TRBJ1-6	CASGQPSQPLHF
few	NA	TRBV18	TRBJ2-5	CASSPPGIETQYF
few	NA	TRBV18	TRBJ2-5	CASSPPTAQRKTQYF
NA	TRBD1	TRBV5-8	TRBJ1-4	CASSYWTGTNEKLFF
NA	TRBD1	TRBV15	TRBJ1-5	CATSKQGGNQPQHF
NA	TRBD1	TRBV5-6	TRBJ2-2	CASSKTGLDTGELFF
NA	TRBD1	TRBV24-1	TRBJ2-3	CATSDDRGRTDTQYF
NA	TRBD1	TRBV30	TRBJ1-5	CAWSPRGTGISNQPQHF
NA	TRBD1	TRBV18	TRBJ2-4	CASSPQQRAQGAGKNIQYF
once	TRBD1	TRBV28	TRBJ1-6	CASSGAGGERDSPLHF
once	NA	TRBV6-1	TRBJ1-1	CASSEGGNWAEAFF
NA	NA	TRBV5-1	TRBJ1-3	CASSPTGNSGNTIYF
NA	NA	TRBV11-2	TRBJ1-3	CASSLDPHSLNSGNTIYF
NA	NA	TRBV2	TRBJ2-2	CATQGRVNTGELFF
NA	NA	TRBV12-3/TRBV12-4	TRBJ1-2	CASSSGEYGYTF
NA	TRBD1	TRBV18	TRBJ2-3	CASSPTLQGAADTQYF